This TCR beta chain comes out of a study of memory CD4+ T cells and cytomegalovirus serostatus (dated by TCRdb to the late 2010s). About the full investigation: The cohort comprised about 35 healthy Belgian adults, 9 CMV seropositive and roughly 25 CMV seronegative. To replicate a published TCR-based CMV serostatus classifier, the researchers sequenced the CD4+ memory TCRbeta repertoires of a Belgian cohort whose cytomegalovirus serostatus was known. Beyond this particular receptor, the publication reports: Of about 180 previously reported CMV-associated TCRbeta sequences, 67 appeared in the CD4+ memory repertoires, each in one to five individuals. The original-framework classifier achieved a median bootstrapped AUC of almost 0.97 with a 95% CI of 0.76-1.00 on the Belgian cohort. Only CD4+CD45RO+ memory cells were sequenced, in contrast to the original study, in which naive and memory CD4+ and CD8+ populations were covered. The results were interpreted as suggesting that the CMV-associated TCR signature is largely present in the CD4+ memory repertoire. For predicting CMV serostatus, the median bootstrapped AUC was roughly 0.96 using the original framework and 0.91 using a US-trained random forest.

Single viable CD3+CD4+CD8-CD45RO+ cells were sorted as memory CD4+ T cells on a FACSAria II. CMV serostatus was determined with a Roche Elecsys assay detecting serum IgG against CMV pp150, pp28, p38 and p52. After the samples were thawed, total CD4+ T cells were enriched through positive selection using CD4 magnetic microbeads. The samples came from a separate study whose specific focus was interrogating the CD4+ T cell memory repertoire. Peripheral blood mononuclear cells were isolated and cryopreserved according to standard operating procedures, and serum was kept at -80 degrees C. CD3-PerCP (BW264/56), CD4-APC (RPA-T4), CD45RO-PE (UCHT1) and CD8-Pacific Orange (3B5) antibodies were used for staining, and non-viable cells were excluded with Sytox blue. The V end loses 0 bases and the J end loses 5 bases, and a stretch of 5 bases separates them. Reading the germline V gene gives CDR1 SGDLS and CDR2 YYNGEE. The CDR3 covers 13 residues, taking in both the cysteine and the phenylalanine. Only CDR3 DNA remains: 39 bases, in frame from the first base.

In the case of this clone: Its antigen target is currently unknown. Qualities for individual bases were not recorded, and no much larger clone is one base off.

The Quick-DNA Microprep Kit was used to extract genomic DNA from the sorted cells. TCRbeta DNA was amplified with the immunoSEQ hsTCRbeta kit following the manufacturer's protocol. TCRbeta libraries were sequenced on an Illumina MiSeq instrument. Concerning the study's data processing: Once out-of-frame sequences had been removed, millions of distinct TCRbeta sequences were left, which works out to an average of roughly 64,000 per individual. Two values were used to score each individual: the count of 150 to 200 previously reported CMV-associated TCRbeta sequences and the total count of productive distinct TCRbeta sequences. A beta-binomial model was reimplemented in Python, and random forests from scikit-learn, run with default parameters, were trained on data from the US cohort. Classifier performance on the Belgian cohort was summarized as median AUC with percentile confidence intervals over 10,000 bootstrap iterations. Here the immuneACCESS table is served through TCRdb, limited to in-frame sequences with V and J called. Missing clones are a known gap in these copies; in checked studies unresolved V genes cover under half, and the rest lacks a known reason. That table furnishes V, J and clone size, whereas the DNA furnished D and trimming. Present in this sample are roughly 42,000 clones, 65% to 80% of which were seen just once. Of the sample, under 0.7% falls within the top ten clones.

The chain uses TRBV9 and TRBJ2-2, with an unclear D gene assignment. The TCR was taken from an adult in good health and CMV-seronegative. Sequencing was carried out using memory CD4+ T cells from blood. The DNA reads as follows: TGTGCCAGCAGCGTAGACTGGACCGGGGAGCTGTTTTTT. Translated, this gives CASSVDWTGELFF.